Following are 5 T cell receptor beta chains from one sample sequenced in a study of cytomegalovirus exposure and HLA in healthy donors. PCR employed 60 Vbeta and 13 Jbeta primers. Measured with immunoSEQ multiplex PCR; TCRdb has only the in-frame clones, and not every one. Among 150,000 to 200,000 clones listed, nearly 70% were seen once. The sequenced sample consisted of PBMCs. All receptors derive from a man aged 25-40 years in good health and CMV-seropositive.

As for this clone: Mismatch with germline at one junction end may stem from a read error. The chain couples TRBV27 to TRBJ1-2, with D uncertain. In germline, CDR1 is MNHEY, CDR2 SMNVEV (reference sequence). This CDR3 spans 13 amino acids. DNA of the CDR3: TGTGCCAGCAGGTTATCAGCCACCTATGGCTACACCTTC. It translates to CASRLSATYGYTF.

This rearrangement joins TRBV4-1 to TRBJ1-6; 10 bases match TRBD1. The CDR3 runs 15 residues. Germline assignment: CDR1 MGHRA and CDR2 YSYEKL. V gave up 4 bases and J gave up 6 bases; unmatched junction bases: 3. The CDR3 nucleotides are TGCGCCAGCAGCCCTCGGACAGGGGGTAATTCACCCCTCCACTTT. Encoded protein: CASSPRTGGNSPLHF.

The sample holds a few counts of this clone. The chain couples TRBV2 to TRBJ1-6, with 11 bases matching TRBD1. V shed 8 bases and J 11 bases; nucleotides not matched to a gene: 2. Germline CDR1 and CDR2: SNHLY and FYNNEI. The CDR3 runs to 12 residues. CDR3: CASADRGPPLHF. Written as DNA, the CDR3 is TGTGCCAGCGCGGACAGGGGGCCACCCCTCCACTTT.

The V gene is TRBV7-9, the J gene TRBJ2-7; TRBD1 might be the D (6 bases). V was pared by 4 bases and J by 1 base, with 14 bases between. The CDR3 covers 15 residues. CDR1 and CDR2 (germline): SEHNR, FQNEAQ (reference sequence). DNA of the CDR3: TGTGCCAGCAGCTCCCAGGGGAGACAGTCCTACGAGCAGTACTTC. It specifies CASSSQGRQSYEQYF.

The chain carries TRBV19 and TRBJ2-5; 10 nucleotides match TRBD1. Germline V gene lookup returns CDR1 LNHDA and CDR2 SQIVND (reference sequence). After removal of 5 bases from V and 3 bases from J, the junction contained 6 bases not matched to a gene. The CDR3 loop spans 15 amino acids. The CDR3, as DNA: TGTGCCAGTAGTCGGACAGGGGGTTTTGAAGAGACCCAGTACTTC. Residues: CASSRTGGFEETQYF.